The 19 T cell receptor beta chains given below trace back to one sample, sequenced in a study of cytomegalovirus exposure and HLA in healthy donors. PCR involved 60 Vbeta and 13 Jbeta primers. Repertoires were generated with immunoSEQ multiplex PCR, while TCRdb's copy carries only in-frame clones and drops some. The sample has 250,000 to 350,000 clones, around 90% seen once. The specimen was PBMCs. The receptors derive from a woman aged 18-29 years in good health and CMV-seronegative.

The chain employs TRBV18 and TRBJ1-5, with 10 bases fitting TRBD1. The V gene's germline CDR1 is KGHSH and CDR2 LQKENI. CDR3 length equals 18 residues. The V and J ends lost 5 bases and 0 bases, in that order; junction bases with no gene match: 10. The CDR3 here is CASSAAGTGVYSNQPQHF. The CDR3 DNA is TGTGCCAGCTCAGCGGCCGGGACAGGGGTTTATAGCAATCAGCCCCAGCATTTT.

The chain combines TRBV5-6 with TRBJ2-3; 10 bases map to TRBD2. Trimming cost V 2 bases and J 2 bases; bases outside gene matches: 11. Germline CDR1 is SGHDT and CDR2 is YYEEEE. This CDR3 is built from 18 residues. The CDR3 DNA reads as TGTGCCAGCAGCTTTGGGGTCGGCCTAGCGGGGGTCACAGATACGCAGTATTTT. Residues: CASSFGVGLAGVTDTQYF.

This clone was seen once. The DNA for the CDR3 is TGCGCCACTTCGTGGGGGGGGCTGACAGATACGCAGTATTTT. Protein sequence: CATSWGGLTDTQYF. The chain links TRBV5-1 to TRBJ2-3; a possible D gene is TRBD2 (7 bases). The CDR3 contains 14 residues. V gave up 9 bases and J gave up 3 bases, with 17 bases separating them. The germline V gene has CDR1 SGHRS and CDR2 YFSETQ.

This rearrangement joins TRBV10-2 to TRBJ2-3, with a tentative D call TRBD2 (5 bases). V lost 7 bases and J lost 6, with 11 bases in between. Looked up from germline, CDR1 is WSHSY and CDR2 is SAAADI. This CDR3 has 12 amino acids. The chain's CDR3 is CASTVGGDTQYF. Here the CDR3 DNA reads TGCGCCAGCACCGTGGGCGGGGATACGCAGTATTTT.

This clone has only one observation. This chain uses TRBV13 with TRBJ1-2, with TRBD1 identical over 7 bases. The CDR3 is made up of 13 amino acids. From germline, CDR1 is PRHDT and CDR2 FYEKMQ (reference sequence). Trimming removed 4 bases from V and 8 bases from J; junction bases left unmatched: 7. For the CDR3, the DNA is TGTGCCAGCAGCTCGACAGGGTGGCACGGCTACACCTTC. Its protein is CASSSTGWHGYTF.

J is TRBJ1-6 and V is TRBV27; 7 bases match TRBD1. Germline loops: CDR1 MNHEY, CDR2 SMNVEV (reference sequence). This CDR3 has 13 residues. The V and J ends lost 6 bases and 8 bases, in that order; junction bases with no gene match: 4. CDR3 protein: CASRGTADSPLHF. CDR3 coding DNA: TGTGCCAGCAGAGGGACAGCCGATTCACCCCTCCACTTT.

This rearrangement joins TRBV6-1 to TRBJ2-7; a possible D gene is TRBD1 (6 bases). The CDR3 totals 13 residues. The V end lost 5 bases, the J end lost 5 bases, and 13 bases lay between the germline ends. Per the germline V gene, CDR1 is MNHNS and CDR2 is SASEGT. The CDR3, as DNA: TGTGCCAGCAGTATACCTGGGGGCGACGAGCAGTACTTC. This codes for CASSIPGGDEQYF.

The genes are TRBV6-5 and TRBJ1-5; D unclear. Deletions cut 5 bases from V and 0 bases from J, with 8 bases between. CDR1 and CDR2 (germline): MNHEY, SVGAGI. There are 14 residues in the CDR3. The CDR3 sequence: CASSLGGSNQPQHF. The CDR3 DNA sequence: TGTGCCAGCAGTCTTGGAGGTAGCAATCAGCCCCAGCATTTT.

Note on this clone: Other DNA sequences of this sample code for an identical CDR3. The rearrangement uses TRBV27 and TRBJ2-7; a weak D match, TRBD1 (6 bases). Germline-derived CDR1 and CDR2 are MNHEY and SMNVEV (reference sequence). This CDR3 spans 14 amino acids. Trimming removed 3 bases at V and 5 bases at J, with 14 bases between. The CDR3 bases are TGTGCCAGCAGTTTGTGGCCCTCAGGGGACGAGCAGTACTTC. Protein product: CASSLWPSGDEQYF.

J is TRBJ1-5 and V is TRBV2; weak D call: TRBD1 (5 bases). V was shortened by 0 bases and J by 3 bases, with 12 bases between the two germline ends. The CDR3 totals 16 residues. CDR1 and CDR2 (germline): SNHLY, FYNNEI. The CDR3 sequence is CASSEAQGSYNQPQHF. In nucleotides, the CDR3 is TGTGCCAGCAGTGAAGCGCAGGGCAGCTACAATCAGCCCCAGCATTTT.

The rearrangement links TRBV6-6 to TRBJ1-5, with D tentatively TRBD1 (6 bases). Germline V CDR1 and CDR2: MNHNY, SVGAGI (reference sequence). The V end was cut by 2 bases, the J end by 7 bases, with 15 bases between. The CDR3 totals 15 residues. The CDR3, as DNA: TGTGCCAGCAGTTACGATCTAGGGGGGGAACAGCCCCAGCATTTT. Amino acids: CASSYDLGGEQPQHF.

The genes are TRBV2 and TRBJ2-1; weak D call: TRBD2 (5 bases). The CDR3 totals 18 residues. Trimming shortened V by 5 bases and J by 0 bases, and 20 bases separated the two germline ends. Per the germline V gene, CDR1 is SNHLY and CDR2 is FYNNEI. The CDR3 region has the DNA TGTGCCAGCAGTTCAAGGACGGGGTCCCTGAGCTCCTACAATGAGCAGTTCTTC. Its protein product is CASSSRTGSLSSYNEQFF.

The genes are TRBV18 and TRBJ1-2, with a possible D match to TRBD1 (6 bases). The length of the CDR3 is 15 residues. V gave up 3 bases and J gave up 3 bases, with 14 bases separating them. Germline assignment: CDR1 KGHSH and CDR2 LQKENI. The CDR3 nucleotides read TGTGCCAGCTCACCCTCAGGGGCTCAGTACTATGGCTACACCTTC. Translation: CASSPSGAQYYGYTF.

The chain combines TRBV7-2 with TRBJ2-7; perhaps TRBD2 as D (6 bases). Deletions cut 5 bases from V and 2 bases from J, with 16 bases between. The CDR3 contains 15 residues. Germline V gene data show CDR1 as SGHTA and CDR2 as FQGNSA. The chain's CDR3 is CASSLRGDPTYEQYF. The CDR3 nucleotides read TGTGCCAGCAGCCTGCGGGGCGATCCTACCTACGAGCAGTACTTC.

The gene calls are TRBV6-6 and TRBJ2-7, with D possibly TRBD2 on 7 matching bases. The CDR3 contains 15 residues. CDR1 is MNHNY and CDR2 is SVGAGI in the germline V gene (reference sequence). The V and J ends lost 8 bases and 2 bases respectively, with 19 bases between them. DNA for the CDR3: TGTGCCAGCCTCAAGGGGGGGGCGCACCCCTACGAGCAGTACTTC. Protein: CASLKGGAHPYEQYF.

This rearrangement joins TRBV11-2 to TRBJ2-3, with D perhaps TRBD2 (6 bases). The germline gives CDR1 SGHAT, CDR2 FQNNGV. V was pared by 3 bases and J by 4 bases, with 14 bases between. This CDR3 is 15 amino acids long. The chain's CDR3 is CASSLASASADTQYF. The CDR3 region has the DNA TGTGCCAGCAGCTTGGCTAGCGCGTCTGCAGATACGCAGTATTTT.

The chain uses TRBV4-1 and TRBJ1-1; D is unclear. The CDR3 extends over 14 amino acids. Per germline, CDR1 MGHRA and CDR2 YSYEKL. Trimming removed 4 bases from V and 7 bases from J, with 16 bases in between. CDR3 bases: TGCGCCAGCAGCCCAAGAGGTATGTTGGATGAAGCTTTCTTT. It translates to CASSPRGMLDEAFF.

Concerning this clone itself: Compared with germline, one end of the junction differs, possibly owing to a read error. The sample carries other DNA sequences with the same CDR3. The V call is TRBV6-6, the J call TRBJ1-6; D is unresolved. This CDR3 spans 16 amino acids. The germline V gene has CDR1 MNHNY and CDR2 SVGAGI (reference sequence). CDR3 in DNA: TGTGCCAGCAGTTTTCCACTGAGCTCCTATAATTCCCCCCTCCACTTT. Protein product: CASSFPLSSYNSPLHF.

CDR3 residues: CASSQDTPREGIYEQYF. Written as DNA, the CDR3 is TGTGCCAGCAGCCAAGATACACCGAGGGAGGGGATCTACGAGCAGTACTTC. The chain uses TRBV14 and TRBJ2-7; 7 positions agree with TRBD2. Germline V gene sequence: CDR1 SGHDN, CDR2 FVKESK. Losses at the gene ends were 0 bases for V and 3 bases for J; bases not matched to a gene: 11. This CDR3 is built from 17 residues. The whole variable domain, remainder taken from reference TRBV14 and TRBJ2-7, is EAGVTQFPSHSVIEKGQTVTLRCDPISGHDNLYWYRRVMGKEIKFLLHFVKESKQDESGMPNNRFLAERTGGTYSTLKVQPAELEDSGVYFCASSQDTPREGIYEQYFGPGTRLTVT.